These 12 T cell receptor beta chains were all obtained from the same sample, sequenced in a study of CXCR3-negative and CXCR3-positive naive CD8 T cells. It was by 5' RACE with UMI labels that the TRB cDNA libraries were prepared. TCRdb derives one entry per CDR3 protein from the 5' RACE reads, leaving out DNA. The sample shows approximately 56,000 distinct CDR3 sequences, and approximately 1.4% sits with its ten largest clones. The sequenced material came from naive CXCR3- CD8+ T cells from blood. Subset given: CD45RO-CCR7+CD27+CD95- naive CD8+ T cells lacking CXCR3 (TNR3-). All receptors come from a human donor in good health. Some clones in this sample may be carry-over from other donors' samples.

This sequence joins TRBV7-2 and TRBJ1-1; as DNA is missing, the TRBD1 call by TCRdb cannot be tested. Looked up from germline, CDR1 is SGHTA and CDR2 is FQGNSA. The CDR3 extends over 16 amino acids. The CDR3 spells CASSLSPGRWNTEAFF.

The rearrangement links TRBV19 to TRBJ1-1; the TCRdb call, TRBD1, lacks DNA for checking. Per the germline V gene, CDR1 is LNHDA and CDR2 is SQIVND (reference sequence). The length of the CDR3 is 13 residues. CDR3 sequence: CASPRGVYTEAFF.

The genes are TRBV7-3 and TRBJ1-1; as DNA is missing, the TRBD1 call by TCRdb cannot be tested. CDR3 length equals 19 residues. Germline assignment: CDR1 SGHTA and CDR2 FQGTGA. The CDR3 spells CASSLTGTATLAMNTEAFF.

The chain links TRBV3-1 to TRBJ2-7; TCRdb indicates TRBD1, and absent DNA this call remains unverified. Germline V lookup: CDR1 LGHDT, CDR2 YNNKEL (reference sequence). The CDR3 totals 17 residues. CDR3: CASSQVLGQEIIYEQYF.

The rearrangement links TRBV29-1 to TRBJ1-1. CDR1 is SQVTM, CDR2 ANQGSEA, per germline. The CDR3 has 11 amino acids. CDR3 region: CSVEDWGEAFF.

The chain joins TRBV18 to TRBJ2-7. Germline CDR1 is KGHSH and CDR2 is LQKENI. This CDR3 has 15 residues. CDR3 sequence: CASSPDTHDSYEQYF.

J is TRBJ1-2 and V is TRBV7-2. Germline assignment: CDR1 SGHTA and CDR2 FQGNSA. This CDR3 contains 13 residues. CDR3 in amino acids: CASSLVNKNGYTF.

The rearrangement uses TRBV20-1 and TRBJ2-1; TCRdb's D gene call, TRBD2, goes unchecked for lack of DNA. The CDR3 length is 15 residues. The V gene's germline CDR1 is DFQATT and CDR2 SNEGSKA (reference sequence). CDR3 sequence reads: CSARPREDSYNEQFF.

The J gene is TRBJ1-2, the V gene TRBV30; checking the TCRdb D call of TRBD1 is not possible without DNA. From germline, CDR1 is GTSNPN and CDR2 SVGIG (reference sequence). This CDR3 contains 12 residues. CDR3 protein: CAWTTGDYGYTF.

CDR3 amino acids: CSVGLANGELFF. The chain combines TRBV29-1 with TRBJ2-2; TCRdb designates TRBD2, a call that cannot be tested without DNA. The V gene's germline CDR1 is SQVTM and CDR2 ANQGSEA. CDR3 length: 12 amino acids.

This rearrangement joins TRBV7-6 to TRBJ2-7; TCRdb outputs TRBD1, but without DNA this stays unchecked. CDR1 and CDR2 from the germline V gene are SGHVS and FNYEAQ. This CDR3 is 14 amino acids long. This CDR3 is CASSSDRGFYEQYF.

This chain joins TRBV30 and TRBJ2-2; TCRdb proposes TRBD1, but this gene call is untestable without DNA. The CDR3 is made up of 15 amino acids. Germline V CDR1 and CDR2: GTSNPN, SVGIG (reference sequence). CDR3 region: CAWSVLGQDTGELFF.